This T cell receptor (beta chain) is from a study of shared clonotypes between healthy human individuals. Study-wide points: At large depth, rarefaction still showed sorted-subset sequencing to be incomplete.

Investigators spread the genomic DNA of each subset evenly over several immunoSEQ plates. Original analysis: ImmunoSEQ junction-only sequences lacked quality scores, so their filtering differed. Sequencing used immunoSEQ multiplex PCR; TCRdb keeps in-frame clones, though not all of them. The V and J calls and clone size were taken over from that table, and D and trimming were inferred from the DNA. The sample holds about 730,000 clones; roughly 72% are singletons and the top ten take more than 1.5%. Negatively enriched CD4+ T cells were divided by CD45RA into naive and memory. Worth noting for this clone: As yet, its antigen is unknown.

In germline, CDR1 is SGHAT, CDR2 FQNNGV. This CDR3 region has 16 residues. The V end was cut by 2 bases, the J end by 5 bases, with 15 bases between. The chain uses TRBV11-2 and TRBJ2-2; a weak D match, TRBD2 (6 bases). The origin of this receptor is a woman in her 30s in good health. Input material: memory CD4+ T cells sorted from blood. Subset of the sample: CD45RA-negative fraction. This CDR3 reads CASSLPRGTLTGELFF. DNA of the CDR3: TGTGCCAGCAGCTTACCCCGGGGGACCTTAACCGGGGAGCTGTTTTTT.